These 18 T cell receptor beta chains share one sample of origin, sequenced in a study of blood T cell repertoires in COVID-19. TCRdb keeps only in-frame clones here, not all; method: immunoSEQ multiplex PCR. This table holds approximately 310,000 clones, 70% to 90% found once. Sequencing input: peripheral blood. These receptors were taken from a woman aged 45-65 years who had recovered from COVID-19.

The chain has TRBV28 and TRBJ1-5; D perhaps matches TRBD1 (5 bases). Trimming removed 11 bases at V and 0 bases at J, with 8 bases between. Germline CDR1 and CDR2: MDHEN and SYDVKM. The CDR3 has 12 residues. The CDR3 reads CASQGSNQPQHF. In nucleotides, the CDR3 is TGTGCCTCCCAGGGTAGCAATCAGCCCCAGCATTTT.

The chain is built from TRBV29-1 and TRBJ2-2, with TRBD2 as a possible D gene (5 bases). CDR3 length: 15 amino acids. Looked up from germline, CDR1 is SQVTM and CDR2 is ANQGSEA. Trimming stripped 4 bases from V and 1 base from J, with 13 bases between. The CDR3 here is CSVVFIGRNTGELFF. CDR3 DNA: TGCAGCGTTGTTTTCATAGGGAGGAACACCGGGGAGCTGTTTTTT.

The chain joins TRBV30 to TRBJ1-4; no clear D. This CDR3 region has 11 residues. The germline V gene encodes CDR1 GTSNPN and CDR2 SVGIG (reference sequence). With 4 bases removed from V and 5 bases from J, the gap between germline ends came to 5 bases. The CDR3 DNA sequence: TGTGCCTGGACCAGAAATGAAAAACTGTTTTTT. Its translation is CAWTRNEKLFF.

The gene calls are TRBV11-3 and TRBJ2-2; D not resolved. The CDR3 has 15 amino acids. The germline CDR1 and CDR2 sequences are SGHNT and YENEEA. V lost 5 bases to trimming and J lost 1 base, with 11 bases between them. The CDR3 here is CASSPTSGNTGELFF. CDR3 in DNA: TGTGCCAGCAGCCCCACTTCAGGGAACACCGGGGAGCTGTTTTTT.

The chain is built from TRBV28 and TRBJ2-7, with TRBD2 matching over 11 bases. The ends lost 8 bases at V and 0 bases at J; junction bases unmatched: 3. The CDR3 loop spans 14 amino acids. Germline CDR1 MDHEN, CDR2 SYDVKM. CDR3 sequence reads: CASVTSGSSYEQYF. In DNA form, the CDR3 reads TGTGCCAGCGTAACTAGCGGGAGCTCCTACGAGCAGTACTTC.

The V and J genes are TRBV5-6 and TRBJ2-5; weak D call: TRBD2 (6 bases). V was shortened by 2 bases and J by 5 bases, with 13 bases between the two germline ends. Germline CDR1 is SGHDT and CDR2 is YYEEEE. The CDR3 is 14 residues long. DNA of the CDR3: TGTGCCAGCAGCTTCGGGGGTAGGTGGGAGACCCAGTACTTC. Residues: CASSFGGRWETQYF.

A single count supports this clone. This chain uses TRBV3-1 (or the pseudogene TRBV3-2) with TRBJ1-2; D not certain. Germline V gives CDR1 LGHDT, CDR2 YNNKEL (reference sequence). The CDR3 consists of 13 residues. Trimming stripped 6 bases from V and 8 bases from J, with 16 bases between. This CDR3 is CASSNTDRLGYTF. The CDR3 coding sequence is TGTGCCAGCAGTAACACGGATAGACTGGGCTACACCTTC.

The chain is built from TRBV19 and TRBJ2-5; 12 bases fit TRBD2. This CDR3 comprises 15 residues. The ends lost 7 bases at V and 5 bases at J; junction bases unmatched: 8. CDR1 is LNHDA and CDR2 is SQIVND in the germline V gene (reference sequence). In nucleotides, the CDR3 is TGTGCCAGTACCCCTAGCGGGAGGGCCGGGGAGACCCAGTACTTC. The encoded protein is CASTPSGRAGETQYF. The variable domain in full, with the rest retrieved from reference TRBV19 and TRBJ2-5, is DGGITQSPKYLFRKEGQNVTLSCEQNLNHDAMYWYRQDPGQGLRLIYYSQIVNDFQKGDIAEGYSVSREKKESFPLTVTSAQKNPTAFYLCASTPSGRAGETQYFGPGTRLLVL.

The chain employs TRBV19 and TRBJ2-1; TRBD1 matches at 11 bases. Looked up from germline, CDR1 is LNHDA and CDR2 is SQIVND (reference sequence). V trimming: 8 bases; J trimming: 0 bases; junction bases outside the gene matches: 12. This CDR3 spans 18 amino acids. Here the CDR3 reads CASALWTGGGSSYNEQFF. The DNA of the CDR3 is TGTGCCAGTGCCCTCTGGACAGGGGGCGGTTCCTCCTACAATGAGCAGTTCTTC.

This clone was observed a handful of times. V usage is TRBV7-9 and J usage is TRBJ1-4; D gene uncertain. CDR1 SEHNR and CDR2 FQNEAQ come from the germline V gene (reference sequence). The CDR3 spans 13 residues. V dropped 4 bases and J dropped 8 bases, with 11 bases sitting between them. The CDR3 spells CASSSTYPEKLFF. The CDR3 DNA is TGTGCCAGCAGCTCCACATATCCCGAAAAACTGTTTTTT.

The V gene is TRBV5-6, the J gene TRBJ2-7; a possible D gene is TRBD1 (6 bases). V lost 3 bases, J lost 4 bases, and 23 bases lay in between. Looked up from germline, CDR1 is SGHDT and CDR2 is YYEEEE. CDR3 length equals 17 residues. The CDR3 loop reads CASSWTLRGTLSYEQYF. Written as DNA, the CDR3 is TGTGCCAGCAGCTGGACCCTGAGGGGGACATTGTCTTACGAGCAGTACTTC. Full variable domain (missing parts from reference TRBV5-6 and TRBJ2-7): DAGVTQSPTHLIKTRGQQVTLRCSPKSGHDTVSWYQQALGQGPQFIFQYYEEEERQRGNFPDRFSGHQFPNYSSELNVNALLLGDSALYLCASSWTLRGTLSYEQYFGPGTRLTVT.

J is TRBJ1-1 and V is TRBV27; D might be TRBD1 (5 bases). V was trimmed by 0 bases and J by 8 bases, leaving 10 bases between them. The CDR3 length is 13 residues. Germline assignment: CDR1 MNHEY and CDR2 SMNVEV (reference sequence). The CDR3 region has the DNA TGTGCCAGCAGTTTATCTTGGTCAGGGGAAGCTTTCTTT. Translation: CASSLSWSGEAFF.

The V call is TRBV6-6, the J call TRBJ2-5; a weak D match, TRBD2 (6 bases). Trimming took off 4 bases at V and 5 bases at J, with 14 bases between the two ends. The length of the CDR3 is 14 residues. Germline V gene data show CDR1 as MNHNY and CDR2 as SVGAGI (reference sequence). CDR3 loop: CASSSSGRRETQYF. CDR3 DNA sequence: TGTGCCAGCAGTTCCTCGGGGAGGAGGGAGACCCAGTACTTC.

The chain has TRBV11-2 and TRBJ2-1, with 9 bases fitting TRBD2. Germline V gene lookup returns CDR1 SGHAT and CDR2 FQNNGV. This CDR3 has 16 amino acids. V trimming: 3 bases; J trimming: 9 bases; junction bases outside the gene matches: 12. The CDR3 protein is CASSLKSGGLAVEQFF. CDR3 nucleotides: TGTGCCAGCAGCTTGAAGTCGGGGGGACTAGCCGTTGAGCAGTTCTTC.

The chain has TRBV9 and TRBJ2-7; D is perhaps TRBD2 (5 bases). In germline, CDR1 is SGDLS, CDR2 YYNGEE. V lost 3 bases and J 4 bases, leaving 17 bases between the germline ends. The CDR3 has 15 residues. CDR3 sequence (DNA): TGTGCCAGCAGCGCCGTCGGGGAGAAAAATTACGAGCAGTACTTC. Its translation is CASSAVGEKNYEQYF.

The J gene is TRBJ1-3, the V gene TRBV9, with unresolved D. The CDR3 is 16 residues long. In germline, CDR1 is SGDLS, CDR2 YYNGEE. Trimming took 4 bases from V and 0 from J, leaving 14 bases between them. The CDR3 is CASSIEPPSSGNTIYF. In DNA form, the CDR3 reads TGTGCCAGCAGCATCGAACCCCCCAGCTCTGGAAACACCATATATTTT. Filled out from reference TRBV9 and TRBJ1-3, the complete variable domain reads DSGVTQTPKHLITATGQRVTLRCSPRSGDLSVYWYQQSLDQGLQFLIQYYNGEERAKGNILERFSAQQFPDLHSELNLSSLELGDSALYFCASSIEPPSSGNTIYFGEGSWLTVV.

J is TRBJ2-7 and V is TRBV7-2; 16 nucleotides line up with TRBD2. Germline-derived CDR1 and CDR2 are SGHTA and FQGNSA. The length of the CDR3 is 17 residues. Trimming took 3 bases from V and 6 from J; bases not matched to a gene: 8. DNA of the CDR3: TGTGCCAGCAGCTTGGGGACTAGCGGGGGGGCCGATATCGAGCAGTACTTC. Amino acid sequence: CASSLGTSGGADIEQYF.

This clone has more than one count but fewer than ten. The chain uses TRBV28 and TRBJ1-2; 9 nucleotides agree with TRBD1. V trimming: 3 bases; J trimming: 6 bases; junction bases outside the gene matches: 5. CDR1 is MDHEN and CDR2 is SYDVKM in the germline V gene. The CDR3 covers 14 residues. CDR3 residues: CASSLNRGRDGYTF. The CDR3 nucleotides read TGTGCCAGCAGTTTGAACAGGGGGCGGGATGGCTACACCTTC.